Below are 11 T cell receptor beta chains sequenced from a single sample in a study of vaccination and CD4 T cells after COVID-19. Time point defined: late sampling 161 to 241 days after vaccination in three convalescent patients. One entry per CDR3 protein, called by TCRdb with MiXCR from the PCR reads. The sample records 26,000 or so distinct CDR3 sequences, about half being singletons. Sequences were derived from CD4+ T cells from blood, sampled about 7 months after SARS-CoV-2 vaccination. The receptors derive from a human donor who had recovered from COVID-19.

This chain joins TRBV28 and TRBJ2-5, with TRBD1 matching 8 bases. Germline V lookup: CDR1 MDHEN, CDR2 SYDVKM. The junction had 7 bases not matched to a gene; V was cut back by 5 bases and J by 5 bases. This CDR3 has 14 amino acids. CDR3 loop: CASSLDRGRETQYF. The CDR3 DNA reads TGTGCCAGCAGTCTCGACAGGGGTCGCGAGACCCAGTACTTC. The full variable domain, completed using reference TRBV28 and TRBJ2-5, is DVKVTQSSRYLVKRTGEKVFLECVQDMDHENMFWYRQDPGLGLRLIYFSYDVKMKEKGDIPEGYSVSREKKERFSLILESASTNQTSMYLCASSLDRGRETQYFGPGTRLLVL.

The J gene is TRBJ2-2, the V gene TRBV27; D possibly corresponds to TRBD1 (5 bases). Trimming pared 1 base from V and 1 base from J, leaving 10 bases between. Per germline, CDR1 MNHEY and CDR2 SMNVEV (reference sequence). The CDR3 runs to 16 residues. DNA of the CDR3: TGTGCCAGCAGTTTATGGGTAGGACAGAACACCGGGGAGCTGTTTTTT. It is translated as CASSLWVGQNTGELFF.

The chain recombines TRBV11-1 with TRBJ2-5; the match to TRBD1 covers 9 bases. CDR3 length: 15 residues. The V gene's germline CDR1 is SGHAT and CDR2 FQDESV (reference sequence). The V gene end was trimmed by 1 base and the J gene end by 3 bases; junction bases not matched to a gene: 3. CDR3 in DNA: TGTGCCAGCAGCTTAGGGAGGACAGGGGAAGAGACCCAGTACTTC. Amino acid sequence: CASSLGRTGEETQYF.

Of note for this clonotype: An end of the junction differs from the germline gene, which may be a read error. V is TRBV7-7 and J is TRBJ2-7; D call uncertain. The germline gives CDR1 SSHAT, CDR2 FNYEAQ (reference sequence). The CDR3 contains 13 residues. The CDR3 sequence: CASSFGLGYEQYF. The DNA of the CDR3 is TGTGCTAGCAGCTTCGGCCTGGGCTACGAGCAGTACTTC.

Here the CDR3 reads CASSLALRAEQFF. The CDR3 DNA follows: TGTGCCAGCAGCTTAGCTCTGCGGGCTGAGCAGTTCTTC. The chain couples TRBV7-9 to TRBJ2-1, with D possibly TRBD2 on 5 matching bases. Germline CDR1 SEHNR, CDR2 FQNEAQ (reference sequence). The CDR3 covers 13 residues. V was trimmed by 0 bases and J by 9 bases, leaving 9 bases between them.

The chain combines TRBV20-1 with TRBJ2-7; TRBD2 aligns across 13 bases. The CDR3 sequence is 15 residues long. CDR1 and CDR2 from the germline V gene are DFQATT and SNEGSKA (reference sequence). V gave up 3 bases and J gave up 2 bases; unmatched junction bases: 4. CDR3 sequence reads: CSARDGTSGTYEQYF. CDR3 sequence (DNA): TGCAGTGCTAGGGACGGGACTAGCGGGACCTACGAGCAGTACTTC.

This clonotype showed up just a few times. The chain couples TRBV7-2 to TRBJ2-5, with 7 nucleotides matching TRBD1. With V trimmed by 5 bases and J by 5 bases, 11 bases remained unmatched. This CDR3 comprises 15 residues. Germline-derived CDR1 and CDR2 are SGHTA and FQGNSA. The CDR3 region is CASSTRRGLRETQYF. CDR3 DNA: TGTGCCAGCAGCACCAGAAGGGGGCTCCGGGAGACCCAGTACTTC.

The chain recombines TRBV6-1 with TRBJ1-5, with D possibly matching TRBD1 (5 bases). The germline V gene has CDR1 MNHNS and CDR2 SASEGT. The V end lost 2 bases, the J end lost 2 bases, and 10 bases lay between the germline ends. The CDR3 loop spans 15 amino acids. The CDR3: CASSERGAGNQPQHF. The CDR3 region has the DNA TGTGCCAGCAGTGAACGAGGGGCCGGCAATCAGCCCCAGCATTTT.

This clonotype was detected only a few times. The rearrangement uses TRBV28 and TRBJ2-3; D gene uncertain. Germline V gene data show CDR1 as MDHEN and CDR2 as SYDVKM. Trimming removed 3 bases from V and 0 bases from J, with 10 bases in between. This CDR3 is built from 15 residues. In DNA form, the CDR3 reads TGTGCCAGCAGTTTGGGCAGCTCTAGCACAGATACGCAGTATTTT. This sequence encodes CASSLGSSSTDTQYF.

This chain connects TRBV5-6 to TRBJ1-6, with a tentative D call TRBD1 (5 bases). Trimming removed 1 base from V and 10 bases from J, with 21 bases in between. The CDR3 has 17 amino acids. Germline V gives CDR1 SGHDT, CDR2 YYEEEE. The CDR3 reads CASSLRWYPAGSSPLHF. CDR3 nucleotide sequence: TGTGCCAGCAGCTTGAGATGGTACCCCGCAGGGAGCTCACCCCTCCACTTT. The whole variable domain, filled in from reference TRBV5-6 and TRBJ1-6, reads DAGVTQSPTHLIKTRGQQVTLRCSPKSGHDTVSWYQQALGQGPQFIFQYYEEEERQRGNFPDRFSGHQFPNYSSELNVNALLLGDSALYLCASSLRWYPAGSSPLHFGNGTRLTVT.

This clonotype was picked up a small number of times. The chain combines TRBV19 with TRBJ2-7, with D maybe TRBD2 (5 bases). V lost 7 bases and J 6 bases, leaving 16 bases between the germline ends. The CDR3 is 13 residues long. Germline-derived CDR1 and CDR2 are LNHDA and SQIVND (reference sequence). In nucleotides, the CDR3 is TGTGCCAGTATGGGAGAGGCAGGCGGCGAGCAGTACTTC. Protein product: CASMGEAGGEQYF.